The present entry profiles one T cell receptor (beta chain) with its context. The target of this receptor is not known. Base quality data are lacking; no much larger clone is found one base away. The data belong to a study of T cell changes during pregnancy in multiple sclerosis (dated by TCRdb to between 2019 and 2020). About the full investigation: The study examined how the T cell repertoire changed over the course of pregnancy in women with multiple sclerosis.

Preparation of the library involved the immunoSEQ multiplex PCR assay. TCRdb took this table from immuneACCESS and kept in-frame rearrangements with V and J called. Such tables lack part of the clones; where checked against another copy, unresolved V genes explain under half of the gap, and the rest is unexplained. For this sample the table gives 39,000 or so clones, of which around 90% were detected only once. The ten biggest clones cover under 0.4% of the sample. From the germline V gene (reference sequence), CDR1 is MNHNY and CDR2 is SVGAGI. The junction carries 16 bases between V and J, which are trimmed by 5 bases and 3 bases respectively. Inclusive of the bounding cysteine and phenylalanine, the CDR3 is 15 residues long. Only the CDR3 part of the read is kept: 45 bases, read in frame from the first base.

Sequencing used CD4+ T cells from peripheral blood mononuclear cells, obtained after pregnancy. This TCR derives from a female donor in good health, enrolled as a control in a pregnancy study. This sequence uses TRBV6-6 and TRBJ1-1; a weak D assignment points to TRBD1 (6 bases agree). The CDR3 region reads CASSRGGTRDTEAFF. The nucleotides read TGTGCCAGCAGTAGGGGAGGGACACGGGACACTGAAGCTTTCTTT.